Below, 9 T cell receptor beta chains from the same sample are listed, as sequenced in a study of T cells after yellow fever vaccination. Each CDR3 protein gets one entry after TCRdb re-called the 5' RACE reads with MiXCR. The table has hundreds of thousands of distinct CDR3 sequences, around 12% seen once; the top ten hold about 15%. This material consisted of PBMCs, taken on the day of the yellow fever booster vaccination. The receptors here all came from a man younger than 40 who received the YFV17D yellow fever vaccine.

The chain is built from TRBV12-3 or TRBV12-4 and TRBJ1-2; 8 nucleotides align to TRBD1. CDR3 length: 16 amino acids. V was clipped by 2 bases and J by 8 bases; unmatched bases: 13. The CDR3 DNA follows: TGTGCCAGCAGTTTACAAGGGGCCAGGGGGCATCGAGGCTACACCTTC. Amino acid sequence: CASSLQGARGHRGYTF.

This chain links TRBV13 with TRBJ2-7; TRBD2 agrees at 10 bases. The CDR3 consists of 13 residues. Trimming at V came to 4 bases and at J to 7 bases, leaving 4 bases not matched to a gene. CDR1 and CDR2 from the germline V gene are PRHDT and FYEKMQ (reference sequence). This CDR3 is CASSSGLALEQYF. DNA of the CDR3: TGTGCCAGCAGCTCGGGACTAGCGCTTGAGCAGTACTTC.

In its sample, this clonotype was seen a few times. The chain uses TRBV5-4 and TRBJ1-2; D uncertain. The CDR3 is 14 amino acids. With 3 bases removed from V and 1 base from J, the gap between germline ends came to 10 bases. Germline V gives CDR1 SGHNT, CDR2 YYREEE (reference sequence). CDR3 bases: TGTGCCAGCAGCTCCCGGGTTGGTAACTATGGCTACACCTTC. Its translation: CASSSRVGNYGYTF.

V gene TRBV29-1 combines with J gene TRBJ2-7, with TRBD1 as a possible D gene (6 bases). V lost 3 bases to trimming and J lost 0 bases, with 12 bases between them. This CDR3 comprises 14 residues. Germline CDR1 and CDR2: SQVTM and ANQGSEA. The CDR3 sequence: CSVDGTPHSYEQYF. CDR3 DNA sequence: TGCAGCGTTGATGGGACACCTCACTCCTACGAGCAGTACTTC.

This clonotype was detected a few times. The chain uses TRBV5-4 and TRBJ1-6; D is perhaps TRBD1 (6 bases). Germline values: CDR1 SGHNT, CDR2 YYREEE (reference sequence). CDR3 length equals 17 residues. V lost 0 bases, J lost 9 bases, and 19 bases lay in between. As DNA, the CDR3 is TGTGCCAGCAGCTTGGCCCCACGGGGGGCGCTGACTTCACCCCTCCACTTT. Amino acids: CASSLAPRGALTSPLHF.

This clonotype has just a few counts. The V gene is TRBV5-6, the J gene TRBJ1-2, with D uncertain. Germline V gene lookup returns CDR1 SGHDT and CDR2 YYEEEE. V was trimmed by 0 bases and J by 6 bases, leaving 9 bases between them. The CDR3 consists of 13 residues. CDR3 loop: CASSLGAQDGYTF. CDR3 sequence (DNA): TGTGCCAGCAGCTTGGGGGCGCAAGATGGCTACACCTTC.

The chain recombines TRBV20-1 with TRBJ2-5; D ambiguous. This CDR3 has 11 residues. From germline, CDR1 is DFQATT and CDR2 SNEGSKA (reference sequence). Deletions cut 6 bases from V and 4 bases from J, with 9 bases between. CDR3 in amino acids: CSAEKVETQYF. The CDR3 bases are TGCAGTGCGGAGAAGGTAGAGACCCAGTACTTC.

This sequence joins TRBV5-1 and TRBJ2-1; 9 positions match TRBD2. From germline, CDR1 is SGHRS and CDR2 YFSETQ. V lost 1 base and J lost 8; bases outside the gene matches: 4. This CDR3 has 14 residues. The CDR3 loop is CASSLTSGFDEQFF. The CDR3 DNA is TGCGCCAGCAGCTTGACTAGCGGGTTCGATGAGCAGTTCTTC.

This clonotype was recorded a few times. This sequence joins TRBV11-2 and TRBJ1-1; D might be TRBD1 (6 bases). Trimming stripped 5 bases from V and 2 bases from J, with 12 bases between. The CDR3 sequence is 14 residues long. Germline V gene sequence: CDR1 SGHAT, CDR2 FQNNGV. For the CDR3, the DNA is TGTGCCAGCAGCGTTACAGGGCCTAACACTGAAGCTTTCTTT. Translated, it gives CASSVTGPNTEAFF.